These 32 T cell receptor beta chains came from one sample sequenced in a study of T-cell reconstitution after alpha-beta-depleted transplantation in children. Unique molecular identifiers were incorporated when the TCRbeta library was constructed. MiXCR was run by TCRdb on the PCR reads, yielding one entry per CDR3 protein. The sample shows hundreds of thousands of distinct CDR3 sequences, roughly 17% of them seen only once. The sequenced sample was PBMCs from the stem cell graft donor, obtained from the stem cell graft. These receptors originate from a human donor who donated a stem cell graft to a child with acute myeloid leukemia.

V is TRBV7-9 and J is TRBJ2-1, with D perhaps being TRBD1 or TRBD2 (6 bases each). The germline V gene encodes CDR1 SEHNR and CDR2 FQNEAQ (reference sequence). The CDR3 contains 15 residues. Trimming pared 4 bases from V and 2 bases from J, leaving 12 bases between. CDR3: CASSSRGATYNEQFF. CDR3 coding DNA: TGTGCCAGCAGCTCGAGGGGGGCGACCTACAATGAGCAGTTCTTC.

In this sample, this clonotype turned up many times. This chain links TRBV20-1 with TRBJ1-6, with no clear D. The germline V and J ends were trimmed by 2 bases and 9 bases, with 14 bases remaining between them. Germline V gene sequence: CDR1 DFQATT, CDR2 SNEGSKA (reference sequence). The CDR3 is 14 amino acids. The CDR3 reads CSARMDLQRSPLHF. The CDR3 DNA is TGCAGTGCTAGAATGGACCTGCAGCGTTCACCCCTCCACTTT.

This clonotype occurred many times. The V call is TRBV29-1, the J call TRBJ1-2; maybe TRBD1 (5 bases). The V gene's germline CDR1 is SQVTM and CDR2 ANQGSEA. This CDR3 is built from 14 residues. V lost 3 bases to trimming and J lost 7 bases, with 18 bases between them. The CDR3 loop is CSVDGLEGRGGYTF. The CDR3 region has the DNA TGCAGCGTTGACGGTCTCGAGGGACGAGGTGGCTACACCTTC.

The V gene is TRBV20-1, the J gene TRBJ1-1, with a weak D call TRBD1 (5 bases). Between the trimmed V and J ends, which lost 6 bases and 4 bases, there was a span of 6 bases. The CDR3 is made up of 10 amino acids. CDR1 is DFQATT, CDR2 SNEGSKA, per germline (reference sequence). The CDR3 region is CSAGGTEAFF. The CDR3 DNA is TGCAGTGCGGGGGGCACTGAAGCTTTCTTT.

This clonotype has a count of ten or more. The germline gene is not matched at one end of the junction; a read error may be the cause. CDR3 sequence reads: CASSLRSSYNSPLHF. CDR3 nucleotide sequence: TGCGCCAGCAGCCTGCGGAGCTCCTATAATTCACCCCTCCACTTT. The gene calls are TRBV12-3 or TRBV12-4 and TRBJ1-6; no clear D. The CDR3 totals 15 residues.

This clonotype was detected only a few times. The chain links TRBV4-3 to TRBJ2-3, with TRBD1 matching over 11 bases. V trimming: 3 bases; J trimming: 3 bases; junction bases outside the gene matches: 2. The CDR3 spans 15 residues. Germline lookup yields CDR1 LGHNA and CDR2 YSLEER. The CDR3, as DNA: TGCGCCAGCAGCCAGGACAGGGGGCGAACAGATACGCAGTATTTT. It translates to CASSQDRGRTDTQYF.

This clonotype was detected ten times or more. This chain links TRBV20-1 with TRBJ2-3; TRBD1 aligns across 8 bases. The CDR3 length is 17 residues. In germline, CDR1 is DFQATT, CDR2 SNEGSKA (reference sequence). V trimming: 0 bases; J trimming: 1 base; junction bases outside the gene matches: 9. The CDR3 region is CSARDPLWTGRTDTQYF. CDR3 coding DNA: TGCAGTGCTAGAGACCCACTTTGGACAGGGCGCACAGATACGCAGTATTTT.

As concerns this clonotype: The CDR3 ends on some other residue instead of the conserved phenylalanine or tryptophan, so this is likely a read error. V usage is TRBV5-1 and J usage is TRBJ2-1; 8 bases map to TRBD1. Germline CDR1 and CDR2: SGHRS and YFSETQ. V trimming: 7 bases; J trimming: 5 bases; junction bases outside the gene matches: 2. CDR3 length equals 12 residues. CDR3 sequence: CASLTGDNEQFI. The CDR3 coding sequence is TGCGCCAGCCTGACAGGGGACAATGAGCAGTTCATC.

This clonotype was observed at least ten times. Written as DNA, the CDR3 is TGTGCCAGCAGTGAATCCGGACAGGACACTGAAGCTTTCTTT. This gives the protein CASSESGQDTEAFF. This chain links TRBV6-1 with TRBJ1-1; 7 bases are shared with TRBD1. The CDR3 sequence is 14 residues long. Looked up from germline, CDR1 is MNHNS and CDR2 is SASEGT. Trimming at V came to 2 bases and at J to 3 bases, leaving 3 bases not matched to a gene.

The V and J genes are TRBV4-3 and TRBJ2-7; D call uncertain. Trimming shortened V by 0 bases and J by 0 bases, and 3 bases separated the two germline ends. Germline-derived CDR1 and CDR2 are LGHNA and YSLEER. The CDR3 is made up of 13 amino acids. DNA of the CDR3: TGCGCCAGCAGCCAAGAACCCTCCTACGAGCAGTACTTC. It translates to CASSQEPSYEQYF.

Ten or more counts support this clonotype. The chain carries TRBV29-1 and TRBJ2-1; maybe TRBD1 (6 bases). The CDR3 has 14 amino acids. Germline V gene sequence: CDR1 SQVTM, CDR2 ANQGSEA. Between the trimmed V and J ends, which lost 7 bases and 7 bases, there was a span of 20 bases. The chain's CDR3 is CSAQGWTFGNEQFF. In nucleotides, the CDR3 is TGCAGCGCTCAGGGGTGGACCTTCGGGAATGAGCAGTTCTTC.

The chain has TRBV6-1 and TRBJ2-5, with 7 bases fitting TRBD1. J was trimmed by 5 bases and V by 7 bases; bases with no gene match: 10. Germline CDR1 and CDR2: MNHNS and SASEGT. This CDR3 comprises 14 residues. CDR3 DNA sequence: TGTGCCAGCACCAACACAGGGGTGGAGGAGACCCAGTACTTC. Translated, it gives CASTNTGVEETQYF.

The chain has TRBV29-1 and TRBJ1-2, with D tentatively TRBD1 (5 bases). Germline V gene lookup returns CDR1 SQVTM and CDR2 ANQGSEA. With 6 bases removed from V and 6 bases from J, the gap between germline ends came to 17 bases. The CDR3 contains 13 residues. For the CDR3, the DNA is TGCAGCGTCCGACAACGGGGGGTGGATGGCTACACCTTC. Its translation: CSVRQRGVDGYTF. The complete variable domain, with remaining parts taken from reference TRBV29-1 and TRBJ1-2, reads SAVISQKPSRDICQRGTSLTIQCQVDSQVTMMFWYRQQPGQSLTLIATANQGSEATYESGFVIDKFPISRPNLTFSTLTVSNMSPEDSSIYLCSVRQRGVDGYTFGSGTRLTVV.

The V gene is TRBV4-3, the J gene TRBJ1-2, with 9 bases matching TRBD1. V was clipped by 0 bases and J by 3 bases; unmatched bases: 2. From germline, CDR1 is LGHNA and CDR2 YSLEER. This CDR3 spans 15 amino acids. The CDR3 nucleotides read TGCGCCAGCAGCCAAGAGACAGGGGGATACTATGGCTACACCTTC. It yields the protein CASSQETGGYYGYTF.

The gene calls are TRBV7-9 and TRBJ2-7; no reliable D call. V gave up 0 bases and J gave up 7 bases, with 4 bases separating them. The CDR3 is 11 residues long. Germline loops: CDR1 SEHNR, CDR2 FQNEAQ (reference sequence). CDR3 bases: TGTGCCAGCAGCTTAGCCGAGGAGCAGTACTTC. Translation gives CASSLAEEQYF.

Ten or more counts support this clonotype. This sequence joins TRBV29-1 and TRBJ1-2; no clear D. Looked up from germline, CDR1 is SQVTM and CDR2 is ANQGSEA. V lost 1 base and J 9 bases, leaving 15 bases between the germline ends. CDR3 size: 13 residues. The DNA for the CDR3 is TGCAGCGTTGAAGCTGGAGGCCGGAGGAGCTACACCTTC. Amino acid sequence: CSVEAGGRRSYTF.

This clonotype was recorded at least ten times. The rearrangement links TRBV20-1 to TRBJ1-1; 7 bases are a match to TRBD1. Germline-derived CDR1 and CDR2 are DFQATT and SNEGSKA (reference sequence). With 6 bases clipped from V and 0 bases from J, the junction kept 7 bases outside the gene matches. CDR3 length: 14 amino acids. CDR3: CSASGGSMNTEAFF. In DNA form, the CDR3 reads TGCAGTGCATCAGGGGGAAGCATGAACACTGAAGCTTTCTTT.

This clonotype is a singleton in its sample. This chain uses TRBV9 with TRBJ1-2, with D perhaps TRBD1 (5 bases). The ends were cut back, 0 bases at V and 7 bases at J, with 10 bases in the middle. Germline lookup yields CDR1 SGDLS and CDR2 YYNGEE. This CDR3 has 13 amino acids. CDR3 bases: TGTGCCAGCAGCGTAGCTACGGGGGGTGGCTACACCTTC. Encoded protein: CASSVATGGGYTF. The whole variable domain, remainder taken from reference TRBV9 and TRBJ1-2, is DSGVTQTPKHLITATGQRVTLRCSPRSGDLSVYWYQQSLDQGLQFLIQYYNGEERAKGNILERFSAQQFPDLHSELNLSSLELGDSALYFCASSVATGGGYTFGSGTRLTVV.

This clonotype was detected a few times. The limits of the CDR3 on the DNA are not certain, so only TCRdb's listed CDR3 is given. This chain joins TRBV20-1 and TRBJ2-5; TRBD1 is the table's D call, not checked against the DNA. The CDR3 is 14 amino acids long, termini counted. Germline V CDR1 and CDR2: DFQATT, SNEGSKA (reference sequence). The CDR3 region is CSAFGSGAQETQYF.

A note on this clonotype: A much more abundant neighbour one base away suggests this may be a read error. The gene calls are TRBV5-6 and TRBJ1-3; no definite D call. This CDR3 has 16 residues. V was trimmed by 1 base and J by 3 bases, leaving 14 bases between them. Germline lookup yields CDR1 SGHDT and CDR2 YYEEEE. CDR3 amino acids: CASSLNSGRCGNTIYF. In DNA form, the CDR3 reads TGTGCCAGCAGCTTGAATTCGGGGAGGTGTGGAAACACCATATATTTT.

This clonotype was counted at least ten times. This rearrangement joins TRBV20-1 to TRBJ1-6; 8 bases are shared with TRBD1. Germline assignment: CDR1 DFQATT and CDR2 SNEGSKA (reference sequence). J lost 8 bases, V lost 5 bases, and 11 bases had no gene match. The CDR3 loop spans 15 amino acids. Written as DNA, the CDR3 is TGCAGTGCTTCAAGTTGGGGGGACAGGTATTCACCCCTCCACTTT. As protein: CSASSWGDRYSPLHF.

With respect to this clonotype: A junction end diverges from the germline sequence, so it may reflect a read error. The gene calls are TRBV3-1 and TRBJ2-7; D unresolved. This CDR3 has 12 amino acids. Germline-derived CDR1 and CDR2 are LGHDT and YNNKEL (reference sequence). CDR3 residues: CASSQENYEQYF. The CDR3, as DNA: TGTGCCAGCAGTCAAGAAAACTACGAGCAGTACTTC.

This clonotype occurred many times. The chain joins TRBV5-4 to TRBJ2-7; unclear D gene. The length of the CDR3 is 13 residues. Germline V lookup: CDR1 SGHNT, CDR2 YYREEE (reference sequence). V lost 6 bases, J lost 2 bases, and 12 bases lay in between. The CDR3 region is CASKAQATYEQYF. The CDR3 nucleotides read TGTGCCAGCAAGGCCCAAGCCACCTACGAGCAGTACTTC.

Comment on this clonotype: This sequence may be a read error, since a much larger clone differs from it by one base. This sequence joins TRBV5-6 and TRBJ2-3; 10 bases map to TRBD1. CDR1 and CDR2 from the germline V gene are SGHDT and YYEEEE. This CDR3 has 14 amino acids. The CDR3 loop reads CASSFRQGADKQYF. CDR3 coding DNA: TGTGCCAGCAGCTTTCGACAGGGGGCCGATAAGCAGTATTTT.

The chain is built from TRBV7-2 and TRBJ2-1; TRBD2 is a possible D gene (7 bases). The V gene lost 2 bases and the J gene lost 6 bases, with 17 bases spanning the gap. This CDR3 is 16 amino acids long. Germline CDR1 SGHTA, CDR2 FQGNSA. The CDR3 protein is CASSLRGGATRNEQFF. CDR3 bases: TGTGCCAGCAGCTTAAGGGGGGGGGCGACTCGCAATGAGCAGTTCTTC.

This clonotype was found a few times. The chain employs TRBV20-1 and TRBJ2-3, with D possibly matching TRBD2 (7 bases). The CDR3 is 13 amino acids. Germline-derived CDR1 and CDR2 are DFQATT and SNEGSKA (reference sequence). V was trimmed by 3 bases and J by 4 bases, leaving 11 bases between them. CDR3: CSASRGRADTQYF. In DNA form, the CDR3 reads TGCAGTGCTAGTAGGGGGAGGGCAGATACGCAGTATTTT.

The chain links TRBV28 to TRBJ2-7; perhaps TRBD1 as D (6 bases). Trimming took 6 bases from V and 6 from J, leaving 18 bases between them. The CDR3 length is 14 residues. Germline CDR1 reads MDHEN; CDR2 reads SYDVKM. Here the CDR3 DNA reads TGTGCCAGCAGACCCATTACAGGGCGCGGCGAGCAGTACGTC. This translates into CASRPITGRGEQYV.

About this clonotype itself: At one end, the junction sequence differs from germline, possibly due to a read error. The rearrangement links TRBV6-5 to TRBJ1-4; D is possibly TRBD1 (5 bases). The CDR3 spans 15 residues. Germline CDR1 reads MNHEY; CDR2 reads SVGAGI. The CDR3 sequence is CASRYSGRGDEKLFF. The CDR3 DNA follows: TGTGCCAGCAGATACTCGGGGAGGGGAGATGAAAAACTGTTTTTT.

Ten or more counts support this clonotype. The rearrangement uses TRBV5-1 and TRBJ2-6; no firm D call. Trimming removed 3 bases from V and 4 bases from J, with 11 bases in between. CDR3 length: 15 amino acids. In germline, CDR1 is SGHRS, CDR2 YFSETQ. The DNA for the CDR3 is TGCGCCAGCAGCTGGAATCTAGGAGGGGCCAACGTCCTGACTTTC. Its translation is CASSWNLGGANVLTF.

The rearrangement uses TRBV4-1 and TRBJ2-1; 7 positions match TRBD2. Unmatched junction bases numbered 3, after V lost 1 base and J lost 9 bases. Germline loops: CDR1 MGHRA, CDR2 YSYEKL. The CDR3 sequence is 13 residues long. CDR3 sequence (DNA): TGCGCCAGCAGCCAAGGGCGGGGGAGTGAGCAGTTCTTC. Protein sequence: CASSQGRGSEQFF.

In this sample, this clonotype turned up a few times. The chain has TRBV7-9 and TRBJ1-5; 9 nucleotides match TRBD1. This CDR3 has 15 amino acids. The trim removed 5 bases at V and 4 bases at J, leaving 6 bases unmatched. The germline V gene has CDR1 SEHNR and CDR2 FQNEAQ (reference sequence). CDR3 sequence (DNA): TGTGCCAGCAGCCGAGGGGACAGGGAAAATCAGCCCCAGCATTTT. Its translation is CASSRGDRENQPQHF.

Many counts were recorded for this clonotype. The chain recombines TRBV5-5 with TRBJ2-7; TRBD1 matches 7 bases. Germline assignment: CDR1 SGHKS and CDR2 YYEKEE (reference sequence). This CDR3 spans 15 amino acids. V lost 0 bases to trimming and J lost 2 bases; unmatched junction nucleotides: 5. The CDR3 protein is CASSLAGQAPYEQYF. CDR3 sequence (DNA): TGTGCCAGCAGCTTGGCCGGACAGGCACCCTACGAGCAGTACTTC.